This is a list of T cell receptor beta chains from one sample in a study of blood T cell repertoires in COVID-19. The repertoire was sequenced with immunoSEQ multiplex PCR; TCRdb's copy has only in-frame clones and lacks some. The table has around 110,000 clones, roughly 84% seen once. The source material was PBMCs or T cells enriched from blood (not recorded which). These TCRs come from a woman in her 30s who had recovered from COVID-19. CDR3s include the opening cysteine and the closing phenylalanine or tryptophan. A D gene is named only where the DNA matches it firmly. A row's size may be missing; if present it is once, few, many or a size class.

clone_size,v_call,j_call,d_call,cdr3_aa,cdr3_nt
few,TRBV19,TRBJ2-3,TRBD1,CATTLGRGQGDTQYF,TGTGCCACTACCTTAGGGAGGGGACAGGGTGATACGCAGTATTTT
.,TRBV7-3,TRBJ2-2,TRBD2,CASSPRGLAGGTGELFF,TGTGCCAGCAGCCCCCGGGGACTAGCGGGGGGCACCGGGGAGCTGTTTTTT
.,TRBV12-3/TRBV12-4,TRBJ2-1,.,CASSTPGFNEQFF,TGTGCCAGCTCCACACCAGGCTTCAATGAGCAGTTCTTC
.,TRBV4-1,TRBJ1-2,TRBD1,CASSLGQGNGYTF,TGCGCCAGCAGCCTCGGACAGGGGAATGGCTACACCTTC
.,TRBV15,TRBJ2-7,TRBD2,CATSTPGLAASYEQYF,TGTGCCACCAGCACTCCGGGACTAGCGGCCTCCTACGAGCAGTACTTC
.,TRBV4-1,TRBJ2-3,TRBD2,CASKWTSITDTQYF,TGCGCCAGCAAGTGGACTAGCATCACAGATACGCAGTATTTT
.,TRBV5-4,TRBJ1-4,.,CASSLWGQGDEKLFF,TGTGCCAGCAGCTTGTGGGGTCAGGGTGATGAAAAACTGTTTTTT
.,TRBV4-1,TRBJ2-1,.,CASSQGGLHNEQFF,TGCGCCAGCAGCCAAGGAGGACTTCACAATGAGCAGTTCTTC
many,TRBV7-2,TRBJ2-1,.,CASSLAPLGYEQFF,TGTGCCAGCAGCTTAGCACCCCTAGGCTATGAGCAGTTCTTC
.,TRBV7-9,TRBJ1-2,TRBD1,CASSWDRNYGYTF,TGTGCCAGCAGCTGGGACAGAAACTATGGCTACACCTTC
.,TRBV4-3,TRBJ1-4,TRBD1,CASSQDGGQGANEKLFF,TGCGCCAGCAGCCAAGATGGGGGACAGGGGGCTAATGAAAAACTGTTTTTT
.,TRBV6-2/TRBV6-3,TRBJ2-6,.,CASSFKGDGANVLTF,TGTGCCAGCAGTTTCAAGGGGGATGGGGCCAACGTCCTGACTTTC
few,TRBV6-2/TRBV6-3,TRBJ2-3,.,CASTPPTEISTDTQYF,TGTGCCAGCACCCCACCGACGGAGATTAGCACAGATACGCAGTATTTT
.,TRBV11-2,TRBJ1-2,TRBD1,CASSPRTGGGYTF,TGTGCCAGCAGCCCCCGGACAGGGGGTGGCTACACCTTC